The TCR beta chain described here comes from a study of blood T cell repertoires in COVID-19. About the research overall: Sites across the United States, Italy and Spain contributed samples from acute and convalescent COVID-19. Sources were T cells, B-cell-depleted T cells, or PBMCs; the material itself was cDNA or gDNA.

This CDR3 is built from 13 residues. Deletions cut 3 bases from V and 0 bases from J, with 6 bases between. The germline V gene encodes CDR1 SGDLS and CDR2 YYNGEE. Study processing details: The authors estimated nucleated cell counts from reference gene primer amplification. Sequenced by immunoSEQ multiplex PCR; TCRdb stores in-frame clones only, minus some. V and J calls and clone size follow that table, whereas D and trimming were derived from the DNA. The sample holds fewer than 50,000 clones, approximately 80% seen once. J is TRBJ1-1 and V is TRBV9; D not certain. Sequencing was performed on peripheral blood. The clonotype originates from a human donor in a cohort sampled during active COVID-19. CDR3 DNA: TGTGCCAGCAGCGCCAACTTGAACACTGAAGCTTTCTTT. Its translation: CASSANLNTEAFF.